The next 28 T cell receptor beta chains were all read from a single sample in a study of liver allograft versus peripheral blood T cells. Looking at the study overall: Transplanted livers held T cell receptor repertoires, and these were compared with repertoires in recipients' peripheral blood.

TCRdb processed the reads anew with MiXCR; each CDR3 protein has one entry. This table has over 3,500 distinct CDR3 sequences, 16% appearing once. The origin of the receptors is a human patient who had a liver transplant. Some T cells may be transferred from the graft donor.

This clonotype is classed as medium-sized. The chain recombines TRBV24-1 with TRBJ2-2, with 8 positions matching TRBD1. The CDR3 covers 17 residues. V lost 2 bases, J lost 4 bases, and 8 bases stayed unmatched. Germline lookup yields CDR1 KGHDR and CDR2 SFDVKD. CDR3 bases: TGTGCCACCAGTGATTCCCAGGGGGCCCCGCGCACCGGGGAGCTGTTTTTT. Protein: CATSDSQGAPRTGELFF.

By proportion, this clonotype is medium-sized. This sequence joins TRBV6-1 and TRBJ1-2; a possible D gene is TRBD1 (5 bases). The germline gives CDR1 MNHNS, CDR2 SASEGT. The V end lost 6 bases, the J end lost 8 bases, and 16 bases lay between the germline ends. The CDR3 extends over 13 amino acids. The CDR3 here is CASRDTFHGGYTF. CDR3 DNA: TGTGCCAGCAGGGACACCTTCCATGGGGGCTACACCTTC.

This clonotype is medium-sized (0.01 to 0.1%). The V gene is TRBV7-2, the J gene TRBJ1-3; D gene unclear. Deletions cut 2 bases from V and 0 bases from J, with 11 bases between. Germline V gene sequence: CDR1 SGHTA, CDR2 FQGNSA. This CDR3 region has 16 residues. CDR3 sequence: CASSLPGAVSGNTIYF. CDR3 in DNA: TGTGCCAGCAGCTTACCCGGAGCTGTCTCTGGAAACACCATATATTTT.

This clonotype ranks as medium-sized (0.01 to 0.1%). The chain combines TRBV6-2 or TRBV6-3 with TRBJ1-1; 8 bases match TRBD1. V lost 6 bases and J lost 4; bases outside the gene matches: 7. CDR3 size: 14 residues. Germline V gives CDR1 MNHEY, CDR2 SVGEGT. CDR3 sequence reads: CASRYPTGGTEAFF. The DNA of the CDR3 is TGTGCCAGCAGGTATCCTACAGGGGGCACTGAAGCTTTCTTT.

DNA of the CDR3: TGTGCCAGCAGTTTCGCGGGACAGAGGGCCACCATATATTTT. As protein: CASSFAGQRATIYF. The chain employs TRBV12-3 or TRBV12-4 and TRBJ1-3; 7 bases are shared with TRBD1. Trimming took 3 bases from V and 9 from J; bases not matched to a gene: 8. The CDR3 length is 14 residues.

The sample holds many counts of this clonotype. DNA of the CDR3: TGTGCCACCAGTGAAAGGGACAGACACTACACCTTC. It specifies CATSERDRHYTF. The V and J genes are TRBV24-1 and TRBJ1-2; TRBD1 aligns across 7 bases. After removal of 4 bases from V and 10 bases from J, the junction contained 5 bases not matched to a gene. CDR1 is KGHDR, CDR2 SFDVKD, per germline. This CDR3 is 12 amino acids long.

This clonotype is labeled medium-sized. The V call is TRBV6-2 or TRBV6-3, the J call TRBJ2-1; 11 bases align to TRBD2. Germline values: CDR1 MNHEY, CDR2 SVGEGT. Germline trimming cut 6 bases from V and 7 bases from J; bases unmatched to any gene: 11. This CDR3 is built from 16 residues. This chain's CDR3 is CASSRLSSGRLNEQFF. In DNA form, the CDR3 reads TGTGCCAGCAGCCGCCTTTCTAGCGGGAGGTTGAATGAGCAGTTCTTC.

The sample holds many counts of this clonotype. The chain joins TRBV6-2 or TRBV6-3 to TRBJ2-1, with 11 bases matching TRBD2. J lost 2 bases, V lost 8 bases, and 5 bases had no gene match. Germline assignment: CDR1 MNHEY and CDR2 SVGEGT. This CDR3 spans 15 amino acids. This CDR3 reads CASGLAGGPYNEQFF. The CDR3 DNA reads TGTGCCAGCGGTCTAGCGGGGGGCCCCTACAATGAGCAGTTCTTC.

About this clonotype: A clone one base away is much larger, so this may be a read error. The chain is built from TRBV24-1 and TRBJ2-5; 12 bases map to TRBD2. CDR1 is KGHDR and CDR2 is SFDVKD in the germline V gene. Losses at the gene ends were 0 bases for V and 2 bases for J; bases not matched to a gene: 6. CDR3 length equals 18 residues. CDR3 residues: CATSDLGTSGREQETQYF. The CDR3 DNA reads TGTGCCACCAGTGATTTGGGGACTAGCGGGCGGGAGCAAGAGACCCAGTACTTC.

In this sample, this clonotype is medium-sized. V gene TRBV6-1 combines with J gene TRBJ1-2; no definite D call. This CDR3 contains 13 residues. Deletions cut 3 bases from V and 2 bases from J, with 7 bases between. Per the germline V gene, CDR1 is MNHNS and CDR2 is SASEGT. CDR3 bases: TGTGCCAGCAGTGAGTGGCAGAACTATGGCTACACCTTC. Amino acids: CASSEWQNYGYTF.

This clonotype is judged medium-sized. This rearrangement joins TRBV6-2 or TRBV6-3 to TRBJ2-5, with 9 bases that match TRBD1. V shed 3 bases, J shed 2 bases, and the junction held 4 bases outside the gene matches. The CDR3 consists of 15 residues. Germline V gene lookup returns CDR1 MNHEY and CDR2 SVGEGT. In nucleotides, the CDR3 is TGTGCCAGCAGTTATTCCGGGACAGGGCAAGAGACCCAGTACTTC. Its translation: CASSYSGTGQETQYF.

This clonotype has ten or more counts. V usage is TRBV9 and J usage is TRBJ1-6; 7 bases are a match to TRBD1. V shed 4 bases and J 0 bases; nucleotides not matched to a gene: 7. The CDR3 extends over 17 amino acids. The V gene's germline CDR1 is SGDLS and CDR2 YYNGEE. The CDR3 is CASSSPGGNSYNSPLHF. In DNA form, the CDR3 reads TGTGCCAGCAGCTCCCCAGGGGGTAACTCCTATAATTCACCCCTCCACTTT.

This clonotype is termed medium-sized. CDR3 loop: CASSFGGARATEAFF. The DNA for the CDR3 is TGTGCCAGCAGCTTTGGAGGGGCTCGGGCCACTGAAGCTTTCTTT. V and J are TRBV7-9 and TRBJ1-1; tentatively, D is TRBD1 (5 bases). V gave up 3 bases and J gave up 4 bases, with 15 bases separating them. This CDR3 comprises 15 residues. The germline gives CDR1 SEHNR, CDR2 FQNEAQ (reference sequence).

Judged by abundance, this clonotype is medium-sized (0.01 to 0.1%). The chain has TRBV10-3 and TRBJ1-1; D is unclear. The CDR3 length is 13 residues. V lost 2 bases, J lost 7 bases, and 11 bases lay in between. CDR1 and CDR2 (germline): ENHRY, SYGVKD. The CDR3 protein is CAISERTVGEAFF. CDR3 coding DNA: TGTGCCATCAGTGAGCGGACGGTGGGTGAAGCTTTCTTT.

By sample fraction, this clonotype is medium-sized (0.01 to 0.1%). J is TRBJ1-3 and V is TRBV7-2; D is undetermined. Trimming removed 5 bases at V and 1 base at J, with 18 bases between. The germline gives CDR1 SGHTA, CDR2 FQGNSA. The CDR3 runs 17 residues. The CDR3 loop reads CASSPGSGGLSGNTIYF. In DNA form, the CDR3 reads TGTGCCAGCAGCCCTGGTTCTGGAGGTCTGTCTGGAAACACCATATATTTT.

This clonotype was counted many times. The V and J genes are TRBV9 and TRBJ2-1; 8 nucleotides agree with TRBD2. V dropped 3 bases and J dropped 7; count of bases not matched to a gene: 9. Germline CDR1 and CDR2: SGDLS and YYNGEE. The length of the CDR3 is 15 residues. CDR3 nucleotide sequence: TGTGCCAGCAGCGCCGAAGGGACTAGATATAATGAGCAGTTCTTC. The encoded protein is CASSAEGTRYNEQFF.

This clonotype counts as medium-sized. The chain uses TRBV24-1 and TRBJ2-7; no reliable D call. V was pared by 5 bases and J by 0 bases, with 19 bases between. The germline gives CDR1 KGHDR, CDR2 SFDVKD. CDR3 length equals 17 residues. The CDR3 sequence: CATSVVLILPASYEQYF. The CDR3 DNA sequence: TGTGCCACCAGTGTCGTTTTGATACTACCAGCCTCCTACGAGCAGTACTTC.

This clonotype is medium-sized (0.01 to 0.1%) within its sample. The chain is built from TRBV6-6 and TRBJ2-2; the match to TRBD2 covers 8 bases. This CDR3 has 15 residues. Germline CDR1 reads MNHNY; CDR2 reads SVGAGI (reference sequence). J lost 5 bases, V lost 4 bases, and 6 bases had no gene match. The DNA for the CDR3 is TGTGCCAGCAGTTCCGGGACTAGTAGGACCGGGGAGCTGTTTTTT. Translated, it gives CASSSGTSRTGELFF.

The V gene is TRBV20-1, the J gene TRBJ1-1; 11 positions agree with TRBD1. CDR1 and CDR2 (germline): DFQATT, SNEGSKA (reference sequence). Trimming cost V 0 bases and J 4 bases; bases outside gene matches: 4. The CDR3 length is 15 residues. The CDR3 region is CSARDQGTGGTEAFF. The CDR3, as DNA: TGCAGTGCTAGAGATCAAGGGACAGGGGGCACTGAAGCTTTCTTT.

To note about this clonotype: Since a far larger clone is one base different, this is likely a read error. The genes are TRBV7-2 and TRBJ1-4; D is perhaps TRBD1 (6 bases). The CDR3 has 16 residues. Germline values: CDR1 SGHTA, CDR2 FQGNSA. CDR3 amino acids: CVSSLGGVSTNEKLFF. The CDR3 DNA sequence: TGTGTCAGCAGCTTAGGGGGTGTCTCAACTAATGAAAAACTGTTTTTT.

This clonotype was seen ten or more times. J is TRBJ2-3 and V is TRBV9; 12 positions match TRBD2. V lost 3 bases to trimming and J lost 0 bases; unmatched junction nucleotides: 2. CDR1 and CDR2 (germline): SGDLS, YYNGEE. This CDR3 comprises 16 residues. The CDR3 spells CASSAGLAGSTDTQYF. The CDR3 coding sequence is TGTGCCAGCAGCGCAGGACTAGCGGGGAGCACAGATACGCAGTATTTT.

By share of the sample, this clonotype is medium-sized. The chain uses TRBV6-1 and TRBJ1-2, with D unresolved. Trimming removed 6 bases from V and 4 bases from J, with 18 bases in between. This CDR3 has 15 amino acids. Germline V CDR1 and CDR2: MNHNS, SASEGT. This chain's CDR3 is CASSPDKNSFYGYTF. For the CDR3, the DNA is TGTGCCAGCAGCCCCGACAAGAACTCTTTCTATGGCTACACCTTC.

CDR3 in amino acids: CAISEVGGLAFF. CDR3 nucleotides: TGTGCCATCAGTGAGGTGGGGGGATTGGCTTTCTTT. V is TRBV10-3 and J is TRBJ1-1, with D possibly matching TRBD1 (5 bases). Germline CDR1 is ENHRY and CDR2 is SYGVKD. With 2 bases removed from V and 11 bases from J, the gap between germline ends came to 12 bases. The CDR3 sequence is 12 residues long.

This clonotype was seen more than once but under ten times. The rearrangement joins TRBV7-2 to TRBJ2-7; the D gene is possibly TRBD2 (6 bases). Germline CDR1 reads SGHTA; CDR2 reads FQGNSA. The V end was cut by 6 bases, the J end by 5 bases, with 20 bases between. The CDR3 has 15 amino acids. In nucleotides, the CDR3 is TGTGCCAGCAGTCCTCAGCGGGTAAGGTCCGACGAGCAGTACTTC. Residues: CASSPQRVRSDEQYF.

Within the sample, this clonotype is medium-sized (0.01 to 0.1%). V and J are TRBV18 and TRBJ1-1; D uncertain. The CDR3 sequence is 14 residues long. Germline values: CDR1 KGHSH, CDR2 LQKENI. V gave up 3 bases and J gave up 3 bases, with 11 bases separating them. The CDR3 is CASSPDGRHTEAFF. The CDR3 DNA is TGTGCCAGCTCACCCGACGGAAGGCACACTGAAGCTTTCTTT. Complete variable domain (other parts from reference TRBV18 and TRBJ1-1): NAGVMQNPRHLVRRRGQEARLRCSPMKGHSHVYWYRQLPEEGLKFMVYLQKENIIDESGMPKERFSAEFPKEGPSILRIQQVVRGDSAAYFCASSPDGRHTEAFFGQGTRLTVV.

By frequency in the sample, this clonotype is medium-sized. The CDR3, as DNA: TGTGCCAGCAGGCGCAGGGGATCTGGAAACACCATATATTTT. It translates to CASRRRGSGNTIYF. The genes are TRBV5-6 and TRBJ1-3; D is possibly TRBD1 (6 bases). The CDR3 runs to 14 residues. Per the germline V gene, CDR1 is SGHDT and CDR2 is YYEEEE. The ends were cut back, 5 bases at V and 1 base at J, with 10 bases in the middle.

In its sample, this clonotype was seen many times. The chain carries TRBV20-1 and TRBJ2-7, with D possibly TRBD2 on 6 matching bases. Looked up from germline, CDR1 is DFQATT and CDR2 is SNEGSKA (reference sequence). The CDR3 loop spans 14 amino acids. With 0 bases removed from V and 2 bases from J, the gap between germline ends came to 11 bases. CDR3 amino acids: CSARDEREAYEQYV. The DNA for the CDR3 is TGCAGTGCTAGAGATGAGAGGGAGGCCTACGAGCAGTACGTC.

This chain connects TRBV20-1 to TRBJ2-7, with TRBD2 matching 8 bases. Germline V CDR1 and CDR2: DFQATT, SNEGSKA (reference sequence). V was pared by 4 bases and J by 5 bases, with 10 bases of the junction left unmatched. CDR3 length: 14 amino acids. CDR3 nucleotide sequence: TGCAGTGCTAAGGGCCGGCTAGCGGGTGACGAGCAGTACTTC. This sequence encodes CSAKGRLAGDEQYF.